This T cell receptor beta chain came from a study of neoadjuvant nivolumab and ipilimumab in lung cancer. The overall study: Nivolumab 3 mg/kg was given days 1, 15 and 29, plus ipilimumab 1 mg/kg day 1 in combination. Study-level results: TCR clonality did not significantly correlate with pathologic tumor regression. TCR receptors were sequenced in few samples.

Only in-frame clones appear in the TCRdb table, and some are missing; sequencing was by immunoSEQ multiplex PCR. The data contain 25,000 to 30,000 clones, about 78% of them singletons. Germline loops: CDR1 MRHNA, CDR2 SNTAGT. This CDR3 contains 15 residues. After removal of 0 bases from V and 1 base from J, the junction contained 0 bases not matched to a gene. This clone has just a few counts. The antigen is not known. This chain connects TRBV6-4 to TRBJ2-3; the match to TRBD2 covers 8 bases. The TCR originated in an adult with non-small cell lung cancer. Material: tumor tissue, obtained after neoadjuvant nivolumab, alone or with ipilimumab, at or shortly before surgery. CDR3 DNA: TGTGCCAGCAGTGACTCGCGGGGGGGCACAGATACGCAGTATTTT. Protein: CASSDSRGGTDTQYF.